Listed below are T cell receptor beta chains from one sample, sequenced in a study of multiple sclerosis patients with progressive multifocal leukoencephalopathy. The assay was immunoSEQ multiplex PCR, and TCRdb's table has in-frame clones only and misses some. The sample shows approximately 29,000 clones, around 83% of them seen only once. The sequences come from PBMCs, collected from a patient treated with natalizumab. The receptors were sampled from a woman between 25 and 40 years old with progressive multifocal leukoencephalopathy. Both conserved end residues are part of each CDR3. The D gene is left open where the match is weak. Some rows mark clone size as missing; the rest say once, few, many or name a class of expanded clone.

clone size	V gene	J gene	D gene	CDR3 DNA	CDR3 protein
.	TRBV29-1	TRBJ2-6	.	TGCAGCGTTGAAGAACCTGGGGCCAACGTCCTGACTTTC	CSVEEPGANVLTF
.	TRBV2	TRBJ2-3	.	TGTGCCAGCAGTGCCGGGGCCCACACAGATACGCAGTATTTT	CASSAGAHTDTQYF
once	TRBV2	TRBJ2-5	.	TGTGCCAGCAGTTTCACAGGGCAAGAGACCCAGTACTTC	CASSFTGQETQYF
.	TRBV5-1	TRBJ2-3	.	TGCGCCAGCAGCTTCAGCCAGGGTGGGACAGATACGCAGTATTTT	CASSFSQGGTDTQYF
once	TRBV4-1	TRBJ2-1	TRBD2	TGCGCCAGCAGCCTGATTGCGGGAGGTACTAATGAGCAGTTCTTC	CASSLIAGGTNEQFF
.	TRBV2	TRBJ2-3	TRBD2	TGTGCCAGCAGTGAAGGCGGGAGAGGGACAGATACGCAGTATTTT	CASSEGGRGTDTQYF
.	TRBV7-8	TRBJ2-1	.	TGTGCCAGCAGCGTGGTACAGGGCAATGAGCAGTTCTTC	CASSVVQGNEQFF
few	TRBV18	TRBJ1-5	.	TGTGCCAGCTCCGACCGGAATCAGCCCCAGCATTTT	CASSDRNQPQHF
.	TRBV18	TRBJ2-2	.	TGTGCCAGCTCACCACAGGGGGGAAGCGCCGGGGAGCTGTTTTTT	CASSPQGGSAGELFF
.	TRBV27	TRBJ1-4	.	TGTGCCAGCAGTTCAACCGCGGGAGCTGAAAAACTGTTTTTT	CASSSTAGAEKLFF
.	TRBV5-1	TRBJ2-7	TRBD1	TGCGCCAGCAGCCCCGGACAGGGAGGAGAGCAGTACTTC	CASSPGQGGEQYF
.	TRBV6-5	TRBJ1-1	.	TGTGCCAGCAGTTATATCGGGGGGGCTTTCTTT	CASSYIGGAFF
.	TRBV5-4	TRBJ2-3	.	TGCGCCACCAGAATAGGGATCGGCACAGATACGCAGTATTTT	CATRIGIGTDTQYF
.	TRBV28	TRBJ2-3	.	TGTGCCAGCAGTTTTCCGGCCCGCCCCTACACAGATACGCAGTATTTT	CASSFPARPYTDTQYF
few	TRBV2	TRBJ2-7	TRBD2	TGTGCCAGCAGTAGCGGGGCAGTCTACGAGCAGTACTTC	CASSSGAVYEQYF
.	TRBV5-1	TRBJ2-1	TRBD2	TGCGCCAGCAGCACCGGGACTAGCGATTACAATGAGCAGTTCTTC	CASSTGTSDYNEQFF